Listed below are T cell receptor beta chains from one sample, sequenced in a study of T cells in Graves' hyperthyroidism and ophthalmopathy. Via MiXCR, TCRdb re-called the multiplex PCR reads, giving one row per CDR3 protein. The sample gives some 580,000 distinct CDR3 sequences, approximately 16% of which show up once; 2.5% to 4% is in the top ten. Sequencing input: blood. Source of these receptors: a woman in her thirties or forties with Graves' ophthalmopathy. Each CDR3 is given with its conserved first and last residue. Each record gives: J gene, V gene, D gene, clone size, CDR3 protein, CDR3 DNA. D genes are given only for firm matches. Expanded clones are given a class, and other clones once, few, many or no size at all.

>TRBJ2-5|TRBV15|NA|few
CATSRAAPQETQYF
TGTGCCACCAGCAGAGCGGCCCCCCAAGAGACCCAGTACTTC
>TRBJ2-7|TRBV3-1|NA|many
CASSQDLKGGQYF
TGTGCCAGCAGCCAAGATCTAAAGGGTGGGCAGTACTTC
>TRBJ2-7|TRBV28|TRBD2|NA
CAIERGTSGDHEQYF
TGTGCCATCGAAAGAGGGACTAGCGGAGACCACGAGCAGTACTTC
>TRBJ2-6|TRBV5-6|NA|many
CASSLRDLSGANVLTF
TGTGCCAGCAGCTTGAGAGACCTTTCTGGGGCCAACGTCCTGACTTTC
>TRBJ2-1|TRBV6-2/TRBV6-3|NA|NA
CASRSLEAEQFF
TGTGCCAGCAGAAGCCTAGAGGCTGAGCAGTTCTTC
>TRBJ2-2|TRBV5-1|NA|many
CASSLVPGPGELFF
TGCGCCAGCAGCTTGGTTCCAGGCCCCGGGGAGCTGTTTTTT
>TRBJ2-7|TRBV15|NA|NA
CATRRDSSYEQYF
TGTGCCACCAGGCGGGACAGCTCCTACGAGCAGTACTTC
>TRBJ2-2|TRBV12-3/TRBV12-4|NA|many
CASSPARRLNTGELFF
TGTGCCAGCAGTCCAGCCCGGAGGTTAAACACCGGGGAGCTGTTTTTT
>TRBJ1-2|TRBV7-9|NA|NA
CASSLETGANYGYTF
TGTGCCAGCAGCTTAGAGACAGGCGCTAACTATGGCTACACCTTC
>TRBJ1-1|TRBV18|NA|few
CASSPSTDEAFF
TGTGCCAGCTCACCATCGACGGATGAAGCTTTCTTT